This T cell receptor beta chain was recorded in a study of molecular identifiers for immune sequencing clone quantification. Study context: Replicate experiments took RNA from 20,000 or 100,000 naive CD8 cells, divided it five ways and sequenced four.

Study-level results: Same-barcode identical TCR molecules could make highly expanded clones look smaller than they are.

Using 10%, 30% or 50% RNA, naive CD8 libraries were derived from roughly 20,000 to 1,000,000 sorted cells. Sorting was used to obtain naive CD8 T cells (CD8+CD4-CCR7+CD45RA+). TCRdb passed the PCR reads through MiXCR, listing each CDR3 protein once. Among 550,000 to 750,000 distinct CDR3 sequences listed, just under 20% were seen once. This CDR3 contains 14 residues. Germline CDR1 and CDR2: MNHNY and SVGAGI (reference sequence). The V and J ends lost 4 bases and 3 bases respectively, with 10 bases between them. A remark on this clonotype: Its antigen remains unidentified. This could be a read error, since a much larger clone is one nucleotide away.

The sequence was obtained from a human donor in good health. Some libraries in this study had Jurkat cell RNA spiked in. This chain joins TRBV6-6 and TRBJ1-5; D unresolved. The specimen was naive CD8+ T cells from blood, with Jurkat cell RNA spiked in. Subset described: FACS-sorted CD8+CD4-CCR7+CD45RA+ naive T cells. CDR3: CASSCRVLNQPQHF. The CDR3 DNA reads as TGTGCCAGCAGTTGCAGAGTCCTCAATCAGCCCCAGCATTTT.